One sample yielded the 18 T cell receptor beta chains listed below, sequenced in a study of CD8 T cells in ankylosing spondylitis. Study-wide results and caveats: Characteristic, it appeared, of ankylosing spondylitis blood was a TCR beta motif of several highly homologous variants.

The antigens for these receptors are not known. TCRdb re-called the 5' RACE reads through MiXCR, storing one row per CDR3 protein. Of over 700,000 distinct CDR3 sequences listed, 15% to 20% are singletons. Sequenced input: blood, either unsorted or a sorted T cell fraction (not recorded which). The receptors were sampled from a male donor with ankylosing spondylitis.

The gene calls are TRBV5-5 and TRBJ2-2, with 7 bases aligning to TRBD1. This CDR3 spans 16 amino acids. Germline values: CDR1 SGHKS, CDR2 YYEKEE (reference sequence). V shed 3 bases, J shed 2 bases, and the junction held 7 bases outside the gene matches. CDR3: CASSSQQGSNTGELFF. The CDR3 DNA follows: TGTGCCAGCAGCTCTCAACAGGGGTCCAACACCGGGGAGCTGTTTTTT.

The rearrangement uses TRBV20-1 and TRBJ1-2; 12 nucleotides line up with TRBD1. The CDR3 covers 14 residues. In germline, CDR1 is DFQATT, CDR2 SNEGSKA (reference sequence). The V and J ends lost 5 bases and 8 bases, in that order; junction bases with no gene match: 9. This chain's CDR3 is CSAHPPGTGGGYTF. The CDR3 coding sequence is TGCAGTGCTCACCCCCCCGGGACAGGGGGCGGCTACACCTTC.

A few counts support this clonotype. V usage is TRBV6-1 and J usage is TRBJ1-2; D might be TRBD1 (6 bases). V was trimmed by 10 bases and J by 5 bases, leaving 14 bases between them. Germline V gene lookup returns CDR1 MNHNS and CDR2 SASEGT. This CDR3 region has 12 residues. DNA for the CDR3: TGTGCCACCGAGACAGGCACTTATGGCTACACCTTC. Protein: CATETGTYGYTF.

This chain joins TRBV3-1 and TRBJ1-1, with a tentative D call TRBD1 (6 bases). V dropped 2 bases and J dropped 1 base, with 11 bases sitting between them. The CDR3 extends over 15 amino acids. Germline V gene data show CDR1 as LGHDT and CDR2 as YNNKEL (reference sequence). The CDR3, as DNA: TGTGCCAGCAGCCAACCCAAGACAGGGAACACTGAAGCTTTCTTT. Encoded protein: CASSQPKTGNTEAFF. Filled out from reference TRBV3-1 and TRBJ1-1, the complete variable domain reads DTAVSQTPKYLVTQMGNDKSIKCEQNLGHDTMYWYKQDSKKFLKIMFSYNNKELIINETVPNRFSPKSPDKAHLNLHINSLELGDSAVYFCASSQPKTGNTEAFFGQGTRLTVV.

This clonotype was counted between two and nine times. The chain employs TRBV30 and TRBJ2-2; unclear D gene. V was pared by 3 bases and J by 8 bases, with 7 bases between. This CDR3 has 11 amino acids. Looked up from germline, CDR1 is GTSNPN and CDR2 is SVGIG (reference sequence). The CDR3 loop reads CAWSRGGELFF. The CDR3 bases are TGTGCCTGGAGCCGAGGAGGGGAGCTGTTTTTT.

This clonotype has just a few counts. The chain joins TRBV5-1 to TRBJ1-2; D perhaps matches TRBD1 (5 bases). The CDR3 is 16 amino acids. V was cut by 4 bases and J by 1 base, with 17 bases left in between. CDR1 SGHRS and CDR2 YFSETQ come from the germline V gene. CDR3: CASSTSQGALNYGYTF. The DNA for the CDR3 is TGCGCCAGCAGCACGTCCCAGGGTGCCCTTAACTATGGCTACACCTTC.

A few counts support this clonotype. The rearrangement joins TRBV7-2 to TRBJ1-3, with 8 bases identical to TRBD1. This CDR3 is built from 16 residues. J gave up 0 bases and V 5 bases, and 6 bases lay outside the gene matches. Germline V gene lookup returns CDR1 SGHTA and CDR2 FQGNSA. In nucleotides, the CDR3 is TGTGCCAGCAGCACGGACAGGGATAGCTCTGGAAACACCATATATTTT. Translating it yields CASSTDRDSSGNTIYF.

This clonotype has more than one count but fewer than ten. This rearrangement joins TRBV6-1 to TRBJ1-1; no clear D. With 7 bases removed from V and 1 base from J, the gap between germline ends came to 13 bases. Per germline, CDR1 MNHNS and CDR2 SASEGT. The CDR3 runs to 14 residues. As DNA, the CDR3 is TGTGCCAGCACTGAGAGGGAGGGGAACACTGAAGCTTTCTTT. Protein sequence: CASTEREGNTEAFF.

This clonotype showed up many times. The chain carries TRBV4-2 and TRBJ2-5, with 9 bases identical to TRBD2. Germline V gene data show CDR1 as LGHNA and CDR2 as YNFKEQ. V trimming: 5 bases; J trimming: 5 bases; junction bases outside the gene matches: 15. The CDR3 length is 17 residues. The CDR3 DNA follows: TGTGCCAGCAGCACTCAGCGGGGGGCCCCCCCCGAGGAGACCCAGTACTTC. Its protein product is CASSTQRGAPPEETQYF.

In this sample, this clonotype turned up a few times. The chain has TRBV6-2 or TRBV6-3 and TRBJ2-1; D could derive from TRBD1 or TRBD2 (6 bases each). V dropped 1 base and J dropped 7 bases, with 11 bases sitting between them. CDR3 length: 14 amino acids. Germline loops: CDR1 MNHEY, CDR2 SVGEGT. CDR3: CASSYWKGGNEQFF. DNA of the CDR3: TGTGCCAGCAGTTACTGGAAGGGGGGAAATGAGCAGTTCTTC.

The rearrangement joins TRBV10-1 to TRBJ2-4, with D perhaps being TRBD1 or TRBD2 (5 bases each). Looked up from germline, CDR1 is WNHNN and CDR2 is SYGVQD (reference sequence). The V gene lost 7 bases and the J gene lost 0 bases, with 28 bases spanning the gap. The CDR3 length is 20 residues. The CDR3 DNA sequence: TGCGCCAGCACAGGGAGTGAGGTGTTTTCGGCCCGGGTAGCCAAAAACATTCAGTACTTC. Its protein is CASTGSEVFSARVAKNIQYF.

This chain connects TRBV4-1 to TRBJ2-7; D not certain. The germline V and J ends were trimmed by 1 base and 6 bases, with 10 bases remaining between them. The CDR3 extends over 13 amino acids. CDR1 and CDR2 (germline): MGHRA, YSYEKL. The CDR3 region has the DNA TGCGCCAGCAGCCAAGTCCGAGCCAGCGAGCAGTACTTC. Encoded protein: CASSQVRASEQYF.

The rearrangement uses TRBV5-1 and TRBJ1-1; D is undetermined. Germline CDR1 is SGHRS and CDR2 is YFSETQ. V gave up 4 bases and J gave up 7 bases, with 17 bases separating them. The CDR3 loop spans 14 amino acids. CDR3 nucleotides: TGCGCCAGCAGCGTGTTAGTCGGTGGAGATGAAGCTTTCTTT. Encoded protein: CASSVLVGGDEAFF.

This clonotype was seen repeatedly, ten times or more. The chain joins TRBV20-1 to TRBJ2-1; 13 bases fit TRBD2. The germline CDR1 and CDR2 sequences are DFQATT and SNEGSKA (reference sequence). The CDR3 has 16 residues. The J segment lost 8 bases and the V segment lost 0 bases, leaving 7 bases of the junction unmatched. The chain's CDR3 is CSARDPTSGRSYEQFF. The DNA of the CDR3 is TGCAGTGCTAGAGACCCGACTAGCGGGAGGTCCTATGAGCAGTTCTTC.

The V gene is TRBV6-5, the J gene TRBJ1-2, with a weak D call TRBD1 (5 bases). Deletions cut 3 bases from V and 0 bases from J, with 14 bases between. This CDR3 region has 16 residues. Per germline, CDR1 MNHEY and CDR2 SVGAGI. The CDR3 loop is CASSYRGRETNYGYTF. CDR3 DNA sequence: TGTGCCAGCAGTTATCGGGGACGGGAGACTAACTATGGCTACACCTTC.

This rearrangement joins TRBV4-2 to TRBJ2-1; TRBD2 aligns across 11 bases. Trimming at V came to 4 bases and at J to 3 bases, leaving 5 bases not matched to a gene. The CDR3 consists of 16 residues. Germline assignment: CDR1 LGHNA and CDR2 YNFKEQ. CDR3 amino acids: CASSRKGLADYNEQFF. The CDR3 DNA is TGTGCCAGCAGCCGAAAGGGACTAGCGGACTACAATGAGCAGTTCTTC.

The V call is TRBV25-1, the J call TRBJ2-7; D remains ambiguous. Deletions cut 4 bases from V and 0 bases from J, with 4 bases between. The CDR3 sequence is 12 residues long. Germline lookup yields CDR1 MGHDK and CDR2 SYGVNS. For the CDR3, the DNA is TGTGCCAGCAGTGCTTACTCCTACGAGCAGTACTTC. Its protein product is CASSAYSYEQYF.

In this sample, this clonotype turned up a few times. The rearrangement uses TRBV10-3 and TRBJ1-1, with a tentative D call TRBD1 (5 bases). Germline V CDR1 and CDR2: ENHRY, SYGVKD. The CDR3 extends over 16 amino acids. V lost 2 bases to trimming and J lost 3 bases, with 16 bases between them. The CDR3 here is CAISEPVWGGDTEAFF. CDR3 in DNA: TGTGCCATCAGTGAGCCGGTGTGGGGAGGGGACACTGAAGCTTTCTTT.